In its sample, the clone carrying this T cell receptor (beta chain) was seen many times. The antigen remains undetermined. The CDR3 end is not reached by the read, which stops 3 residues before it; the germline J gene fills it in. Sequencing input was equivalent genomic DNA from CVID and controls. Sequencing used immunoSEQ multiplex PCR; TCRdb keeps in-frame clones, though not all of them. This sample carries around 30,000 clones, none of them present only once. Replacement immunoglobulin had been given to every CVID subject for at least one year. CVID subjects were neither ill nor on immunomodulatory or immunosuppressive medication at sampling. This entry is derived from a study of T cell clonality in common variable immunodeficiency. Trimming took off 3 bases at V and 5 bases at J, with 17 bases between the two ends. The CDR3 spans 16 residues. CDR1 and CDR2 from the germline V gene are SNHLY and FYNNEI.

Study-wide findings and caveats: Links between repertoire features and CVID complications were heterogeneity-limited. Common variable immunodeficiency TCR beta sequences reportedly had fewer deletions and N-nucleotide insertions.

The chain employs TRBV2 and TRBJ1-5, with D perhaps TRBD1 (6 bases). Material for sequencing was peripheral blood mononuclear cells. This receptor was obtained from a human donor with common variable immunodeficiency. CDR3 residues: CASSDGGRGGYQPQHF. The part of the CDR3 DNA that was read is TGTGCCAGCAGTGATGGGGGCAGGGGAGGTTATCAGCCC.